The clone carrying this T cell receptor (beta chain) was found a few times. Authors' analysis steps: Reference gene primers were amplified, and this amplification served to estimate nucleated cell counts. Libraries were prepared by immunoSEQ multiplex PCR; TCRdb keeps only in-frame clonotypes and omits some of them. V and J calls and clone size are those listed in that table; D and trimming were worked out from the DNA. The data contain roughly 250,000 clones, around nine tenths of them seen just once; the ten biggest clones take up 2% to 2.5%. These data belong to a study of blood T cell repertoires in COVID-19. At the level of the study: Acute and convalescent COVID-19 samples came from the United States, Italy and Spain. The cDNA or gDNA used as material had been derived from T cells, B-cell-depleted T cells, or PBMCs.

This receptor was identified in a middle-aged woman who had recovered from COVID-19. Sequencing input: peripheral blood.

The CDR3 DNA is TGTGCCAGCAGTTTATCGGGACTAGCCACAGATACGCAGTATTTT. It encodes CASSLSGLATDTQYF. This chain joins TRBV27 and TRBJ2-3; TRBD2 matches at 9 bases. The CDR3 sequence is 15 residues long. V was pared by 0 bases and J by 2 bases, with 0 bases of the junction left unmatched. Per the germline V gene, CDR1 is MNHEY and CDR2 is SMNVEV (reference sequence).